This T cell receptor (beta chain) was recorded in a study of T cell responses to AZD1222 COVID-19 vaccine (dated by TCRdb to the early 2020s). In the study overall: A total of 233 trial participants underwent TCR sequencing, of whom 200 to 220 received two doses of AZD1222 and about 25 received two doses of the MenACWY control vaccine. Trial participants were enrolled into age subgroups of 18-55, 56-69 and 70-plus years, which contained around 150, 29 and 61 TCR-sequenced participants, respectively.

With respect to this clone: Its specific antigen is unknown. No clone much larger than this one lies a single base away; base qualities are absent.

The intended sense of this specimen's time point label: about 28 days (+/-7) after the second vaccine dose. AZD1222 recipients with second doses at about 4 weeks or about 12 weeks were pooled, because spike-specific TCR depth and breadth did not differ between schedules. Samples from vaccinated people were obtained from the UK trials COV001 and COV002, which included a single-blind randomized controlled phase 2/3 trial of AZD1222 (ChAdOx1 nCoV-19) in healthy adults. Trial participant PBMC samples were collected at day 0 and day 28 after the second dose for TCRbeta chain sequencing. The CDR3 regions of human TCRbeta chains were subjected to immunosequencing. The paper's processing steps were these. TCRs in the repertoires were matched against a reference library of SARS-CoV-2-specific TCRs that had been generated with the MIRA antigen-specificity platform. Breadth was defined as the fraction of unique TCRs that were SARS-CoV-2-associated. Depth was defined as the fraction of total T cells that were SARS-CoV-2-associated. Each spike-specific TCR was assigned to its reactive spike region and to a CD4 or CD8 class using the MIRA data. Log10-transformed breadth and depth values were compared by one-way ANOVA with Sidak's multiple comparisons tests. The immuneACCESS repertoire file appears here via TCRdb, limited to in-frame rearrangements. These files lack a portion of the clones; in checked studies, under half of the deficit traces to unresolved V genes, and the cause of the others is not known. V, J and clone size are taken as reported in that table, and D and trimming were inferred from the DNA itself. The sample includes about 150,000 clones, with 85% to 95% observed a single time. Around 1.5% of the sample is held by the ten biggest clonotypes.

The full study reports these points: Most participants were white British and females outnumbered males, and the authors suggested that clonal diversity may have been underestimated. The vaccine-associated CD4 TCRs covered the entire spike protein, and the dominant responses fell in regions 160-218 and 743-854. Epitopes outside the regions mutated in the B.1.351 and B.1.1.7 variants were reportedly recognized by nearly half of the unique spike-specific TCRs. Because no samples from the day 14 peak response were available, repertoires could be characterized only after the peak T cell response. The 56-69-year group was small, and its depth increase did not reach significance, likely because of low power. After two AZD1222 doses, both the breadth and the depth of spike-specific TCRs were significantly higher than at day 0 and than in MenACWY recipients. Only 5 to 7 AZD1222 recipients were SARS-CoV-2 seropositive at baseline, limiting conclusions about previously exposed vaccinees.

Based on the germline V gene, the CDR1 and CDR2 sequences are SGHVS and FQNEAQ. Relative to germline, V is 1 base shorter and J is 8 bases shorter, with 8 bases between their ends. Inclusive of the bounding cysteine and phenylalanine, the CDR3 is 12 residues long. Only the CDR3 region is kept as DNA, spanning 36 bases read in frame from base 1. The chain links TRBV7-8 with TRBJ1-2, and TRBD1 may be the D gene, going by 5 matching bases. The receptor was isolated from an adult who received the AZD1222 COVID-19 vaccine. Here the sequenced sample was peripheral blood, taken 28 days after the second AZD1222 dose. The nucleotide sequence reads TGTGCCAGCAGCTTAGGACAGCAGGGCTACACCTTC. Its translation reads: CASSLGQQGYTF.